This is a list of T cell receptor beta chains from one sample in a study of T cell repertoires in cytomegalovirus infection. TCRdb re-called the reads through MiXCR, storing one row per CDR3 protein. The table has around 750,000 distinct CDR3 sequences, 30% to 35% seen once; the top ten hold around 12%. The antigens these receptors bind are not known. Sequenced material: cultured CD8+ T cells from PBMCs, taken from culture after CMV antigen stimulation. Source of these receptors: a human donor in good health (CMV status not recorded). Some clones in this sample may be carry-over from other donors' samples. The CDR3 runs from the conserved cysteine through the conserved F or W.

j_call v_call cdr3_aa
TRBJ1-1 TRBV18 CASSPGSVNTEAFF
TRBJ2-7 TRBV7-8 CASSLALTTSYEQYF
TRBJ1-6 TRBV12-3/TRBV12-4 CASSLAPGMSPLHF
TRBJ1-2 TRBV6-1 CASSYKTRADYGYTF
TRBJ1-2 TRBV9 CASSAGQFGYTF
TRBJ1-1 TRBV6-2/TRBV6-3 CASSSPQGWGEAFF
TRBJ2-1 TRBV29-1 CSVEKAGPNEQFF
TRBJ1-4 TRBV7-9 CTSSHGGGSEKLFF
TRBJ1-4 TRBV19 CASSPGTFEKLFF
TRBJ2-1 TRBV6-5 CASSYSRTGNEQFF
TRBJ1-4 TRBV12-3/TRBV12-4 CASSLGTGNEKLFF
TRBJ2-3 TRBV4-1 CASSPRTGESTDTQYF
TRBJ2-7 TRBV19 CASSMEGGQLYLSKEQYF
TRBJ2-1 TRBV2 CASRAQWGESSYNEQFF
TRBJ2-1 TRBV12-3/TRBV12-4 CASSLARSGGRNEQFF
TRBJ2-5 TRBV10-1 CASSERGSAETQYF
TRBJ2-3 TRBV12-3/TRBV12-4 CASSLPSVQVSDTQYF
TRBJ1-1 TRBV7-9 CASRTHLEAFF
TRBJ1-1 TRBV6-1 CASSGTAYTEAFF
TRBJ2-5 TRBV3-1 CASSQGAGEGETQYF
TRBJ2-3 TRBV3-1 CASSRERGARKGTQYF
TRBJ1-1 TRBV27 CASSSGGRVTEAFF
TRBJ2-3 TRBV7-8 CASSLLGGTDTQYF
TRBJ2-5 TRBV6-5 CASSYDPVKTQYF
TRBJ1-2 TRBV6-1 CASREGQGASIVYGYTF
TRBJ2-7 TRBV4-1 CASSLNQGATYEQYF
TRBJ1-1 TRBV2 CASSEGQRNAEAFF
TRBJ2-1 TRBV5-6 CASSLRDNEQFF
TRBJ1-1 TRBV7-9 CASSWGEGRNTEAFF
TRBJ1-5 TRBV6-5 CASRNDRDSNQPQHF
TRBJ1-2 TRBV4-1 CASSQVTGTGNGYTF
TRBJ1-5 TRBV7-6 CASSSTVLRPQHF
TRBJ1-1 TRBV4-2 CASSQEFLDGLTEAFF
TRBJ1-2 TRBV11-2 CASSLANGRLNYGYTF
TRBJ1-1 TRBV12-5 CASGFQPSSNTEAFF
TRBJ1-1 TRBV25-1 CASKEGLRTEAFF
TRBJ2-3 TRBV6-8 CASSYTGVHTDTQYF
TRBJ1-1 TRBV4-1 CASSQGTGELVRAFF
TRBJ1-2 TRBV14 CASSQESANYGYTF
TRBJ1-5 TRBV4-1 CASSQELNQPQHF
TRBJ1-1 TRBV6-5 CASELSWGTEAFF
TRBJ1-4 TRBV7-9 CASSSWQDRNEKLFF
TRBJ2-2 TRBV10-3 CAITGRNGELFF
TRBJ1-2 TRBV27 CASTGGGGYTF
TRBJ2-2 TRBV24-1 CATSDSLGVGTGELFF
TRBJ2-3 TRBV5-1 CASSPDRPIEDTQYF